The rows below give T cell receptor beta chains drawn from one sample of a study of identical twins. TCRdb re-analysed the 5' RACE reads in MiXCR, keeping a single row per CDR3 protein. Altogether about 390,000 distinct CDR3 sequences are present, 7% to 9.5% being singletons, with the ten largest covering about 8.1%. Sequenced sample: naive T cells sorted from blood. The receptor source for this set is a woman in her forties or fifties in good health. Both conserved end residues are part of each CDR3.

TRBV2 | CASKRSIDEQFF
TRBV12-3/TRBV12-4 | CASSLRGSWYQETQYF
TRBV5-1 | CASSLNRLGVGEQFF
TRBV5-1 | CASSLQSTFGSPLHF
TRBV20-1 | CSPRGVIANDQFF
TRBV18 | CASAGAGNTEAFF
TRBV3-1 | CASHSGRRNNEQFF
TRBV5-1 | CASSFWGQGAGTEAFF
TRBV12-3/TRBV12-4 | CASFSGRSAGELFF
TRBV2 | CASRLTYEQYF
TRBV5-6 | CASRGLAGLTGELFF
TRBV29-1 | CSVTLTDTQYF
TRBV5-1 | CASRETGGTSGNTIYF